The TCR beta chain under discussion was sequenced for a study of response to subunit inactivated influenza vaccine. General study points: Authors suggested each seasonal flu vaccination may recruit only limited numbers of new T cells.

Details on this clonotype: Its specificity is not known.

MiXCR, run by TCRdb on the RT-PCR reads, gives a single entry per CDR3 protein. The table lists 500,000 to 600,000 distinct CDR3 sequences, 16% of them singletons. After removal of 5 bases from V and 0 bases from J, the junction contained 14 bases not matched to a gene. From germline, CDR1 is SQVTM and CDR2 ANQGSEA. The CDR3 is 17 residues long. Sample: CD4+ T cells sorted from PBMCs, taken 23 to 25 months after vaccination. The clonotype originates from a man aged 50 to 69 who received an inactivated influenza vaccine. This chain links TRBV29-1 with TRBJ2-3; 7 nucleotides match TRBD1. CDR3 in amino acids: CSVLGDRDSSSTDTQYF. CDR3 nucleotide sequence: TGCAGCGTTTTAGGGGACCGGGACAGCTCTAGCACAGATACGCAGTATTTT.